This is a list of T cell receptor beta chains from one sample in a study of cytomegalovirus exposure and HLA in healthy donors. Assay: immunoSEQ multiplex PCR; the TCRdb copy retains only in-frame clones and omits some. The sample holds 60,000 to 65,000 clones, about 96% seen once. Sequencing was performed on PBMCs. The receptors stem from a woman under 30 in good health and CMV-seronegative. CDR3s include the opening cysteine and the closing phenylalanine or tryptophan. The order of the fields is V gene, CDR3 length, CDR3 protein.

V: TRBV6-6
length: 13
CDR3: CAGSDFTNTEAFF

V: TRBV7-7
length: 13
CDR3: CASSFWGDTEAFF

V: TRBV30
length: 12
CDR3: CAWNAGGDTQYF

V: TRBV9
length: 14
CDR3: CASSHPGQGDTIYF

V: TRBV5-1
length: 15
CDR3: CASSPGTTGGHEQYF

V: TRBV5-6
length: 17
CDR3: CASSLAGQGAITGELFF

V: TRBV6-4
length: 13
CDR3: CASSVSPRETQYF

V: TRBV15
length: 15
CDR3: CATSRQQGAYYGYTF

V: TRBV28
length: 12
CDR3: CASRVAGETQYF

V: TRBV9
length: 11
CDR3: CASSATEGFAF

V: TRBV5-4
length: 16
CDR3: CASSLGGWGQPYEQYF

V: TRBV4-2
length: 15
CDR3: CASTSAGEASDTQYF

V: TRBV6-5
length: 12
CDR3: CASSPGGNSYTF

V: TRBV5-6
length: 13
CDR3: CASSLGGGYEQFF

V: TRBV10-1
length: 15
CDR3: CASSESGRDTGELFF

V: TRBV18
length: 15
CDR3: CASSQGQGTYNEQFF

V: TRBV4-3
length: 14
CDR3: CASSQAPGGGEAFF

V: TRBV7-3
length: 16
CDR3: CASSPGLAGAVGELFF

V: TRBV6-5
length: 14
CDR3: CASSWGGLGETQYF

V: TRBV4-2
length: 17
CDR3: CASSQRAGGTGANEQFF

V: TRBV5-7
length: 12
CDR3: CASSRQGVEAFF

V: TRBV5-4
length: 12
CDR3: CASSLAGTAQYF

V: TRBV2
length: 15
CDR3: CASSIGRRPDQPQHF

V: TRBV7-9
length: 15
CDR3: CASSFLGSGQETQYF

V: TRBV7-2
length: 12
CDR3: CASSSLGRDRDF

V: TRBV25-1
length: 14
CDR3: CASTSVGVGNTIYF

V: TRBV27
length: 16
CDR3: CASRPNRDRVVDTQYF

V: TRBV2
length: 15
CDR3: CARRPRDRGPYGYTF

V: TRBV19
length: 18
CDR3: CASSMDPTGAYSNQPQHF

V: TRBV10-3
length: 13
CDR3: CAISLAEQETQYF

V: TRBV6-4
length: 15
CDR3: CATTPSGRGTGELFF

V: TRBV30
length: 12
CDR3: CAWSRQGYEQFF

V: TRBV28
length: 12
CDR3: CASSLAENIQYF

V: TRBV10-2
length: 20
CDR3: CASRGSTPGQNDLANYGYTF

V: TRBV28
length: 14
CDR3: CASRSTGGYTEAFF

V: TRBV5-1
length: 13
CDR3: CASSRERGGELFF

V: TRBV7-8
length: 16
CDR3: CASSPHQGQGARGAFF

V: TRBV12-2
length: 16
CDR3: CASRLDPVGGDYGYTF